Each of the 21 T cell receptor beta chains below was sequenced from the same sample in a study of cytomegalovirus exposure and HLA in healthy donors. Researchers ran the PCR with 60 Vbeta and 13 Jbeta primers. Produced via immunoSEQ multiplex PCR; TCRdb's table is partial and in-frame only. The repertoire includes 170,000 or so clones, 65% to 90% of them detected once, and approximately 6.5% sits in the top ten. Sequenced: PBMCs. The receptors here all came from a man in his forties or fifties in good health and CMV-seropositive.

A single count supports this clone. The chain has TRBV28 and TRBJ2-1; D might be TRBD1 (6 bases). The CDR3 spans 14 residues. Germline V gene lookup returns CDR1 MDHEN and CDR2 SYDVKM. Trimming stripped 4 bases from V and 14 bases from J, with 21 bases between. The CDR3 sequence is CASSSHRTARGEFF. DNA for the CDR3: TGTGCCAGCAGTTCCCACCGGACAGCCAGAGGGGAGTTCTTC.

A few counts support this clone. The chain employs TRBV7-9 and TRBJ2-7, with 12 bases identical to TRBD1. Germline V gene sequence: CDR1 SEHNR, CDR2 FQNEAQ (reference sequence). There are 16 residues in the CDR3. Trimming at V came to 5 bases and at J to 2 bases, leaving 7 bases not matched to a gene. CDR3 amino acids: CASSQLGTGGPYEQYF. The DNA for the CDR3 is TGTGCCAGCAGCCAACTAGGGACAGGGGGCCCCTACGAGCAGTACTTC.

This clone has more than one count but fewer than ten. The rearrangement joins TRBV6-1 to TRBJ1-4; TRBD1 agrees at 9 bases. V lost 6 bases, J lost 13 bases, and 6 bases stayed unmatched. CDR1 and CDR2 from the germline V gene are MNHNS and SASEGT. The CDR3 length is 12 residues. Here the CDR3 DNA reads TGTGCCAGCAGCTCCCGGGACAGGGTACTGTTTTTT. Its protein product is CASSSRDRVLFF.

V is TRBV29-1 and J is TRBJ2-3; TRBD2 aligns across 11 bases. The trim removed 3 bases at V and 2 bases at J, leaving 13 bases unmatched. Germline CDR1 SQVTM, CDR2 ANQGSEA. CDR3 length equals 18 residues. The CDR3 protein is CSVDQWTTSGGPTDTQYF. The DNA of the CDR3 is TGCAGCGTTGATCAGTGGACTACTAGCGGGGGCCCCACAGATACGCAGTATTTT.

V and J are TRBV7-8 and TRBJ1-2, with 7 nucleotides matching TRBD1. V shed 5 bases and J 7 bases; nucleotides not matched to a gene: 10. Germline V gene lookup returns CDR1 SGHVS and CDR2 FQNEAQ. There are 14 residues in the CDR3. CDR3 region: CASSARQGRSGYTF. In DNA form, the CDR3 reads TGTGCCAGCAGCGCCCGACAGGGACGGTCTGGCTACACCTTC.

Only a few counts were recorded for this clone. This chain connects TRBV6-1 to TRBJ2-7; 11 bases agree with TRBD1. V dropped 11 bases and J dropped 5; count of bases not matched to a gene: 14. Germline V gene sequence: CDR1 MNHNS, CDR2 SASEGT. This CDR3 region has 15 residues. The CDR3 nucleotides read TGTGCCCTTCTGTTTTTAACGGACAGGGGGCACGAGCAGTACTTC. Translated: CALLFLTDRGHEQYF.

The chain links TRBV5-1 to TRBJ1-2, with D perhaps matching TRBD1 (5 bases). Germline V CDR1 and CDR2: SGHRS, YFSETQ. The CDR3 loop spans 13 amino acids. V was cut by 7 bases and J by 4 bases, with 14 bases left in between. The DNA for the CDR3 is TGCGCCAGCGGCAGGGAGGGCGGCTATGGCTACACCTTC. It yields the protein CASGREGGYGYTF.

This sequence joins TRBV19 and TRBJ1-5; no firm D call. The CDR3 runs 13 residues. V dropped 7 bases and J dropped 5 bases, with 12 bases sitting between them. CDR1 is LNHDA, CDR2 SQIVND, per germline (reference sequence). The CDR3 DNA sequence: TGTGCCAGTAATCGGGAGTGGGATCAGCCCCAGCATTTT. This sequence encodes CASNREWDQPQHF.

V gene TRBV7-3 combines with J gene TRBJ2-1; D perhaps matches TRBD2 (6 bases). CDR3 length equals 15 residues. CDR1 SGHTA and CDR2 FQGTGA come from the germline V gene. Trimming left V 5 bases short and J 2 bases short, with 13 bases between. The CDR3 nucleotides read TGTGCCAGCAGCCGGGACTTCTCGCCCTACAATGAGCAGTTCTTC. Protein product: CASSRDFSPYNEQFF.

This clone appeared a few times. The rearrangement links TRBV5-6 to TRBJ1-1; D unclear. This CDR3 spans 13 amino acids. Germline assignment: CDR1 SGHDT and CDR2 YYEEEE. Trimming removed 1 base at V and 4 bases at J, with 8 bases between. CDR3 amino acids: CASSLWGVTEAFF. The CDR3 DNA reads as TGTGCCAGCAGCTTGTGGGGAGTCACTGAAGCTTTCTTT.

This sequence joins TRBV2 and TRBJ2-7; D ambiguous. This CDR3 has 12 residues. V lost 6 bases, J lost 2 bases, and 8 bases lay in between. Germline V gene data show CDR1 as SNHLY and CDR2 as FYNNEI. The CDR3 DNA reads as TGTGCCAGCAGCCCCGAGCCCTACGAGCAGTACTTC. It translates to CASSPEPYEQYF.

The chain combines TRBV27 with TRBJ2-5; 12 nucleotides line up with TRBD2. After removal of 5 bases from V and 5 bases from J, the junction contained 9 bases not matched to a gene. Germline lookup yields CDR1 MNHEY and CDR2 SMNVEV (reference sequence). CDR3 length: 16 amino acids. CDR3 sequence reads: CASSPRTSGKGETQYF. The CDR3 DNA follows: TGTGCCAGCAGTCCCCGGACTAGCGGGAAGGGTGAGACCCAGTACTTC.

The V and J genes are TRBV2 and TRBJ1-1; D is unclear. This CDR3 contains 11 residues. Germline V CDR1 and CDR2: SNHLY, FYNNEI. The V end was cut by 9 bases, the J end by 0 bases, with 5 bases between. CDR3 nucleotides: TGTGCCAGTTACATGAACACTGAAGCTTTCTTT. Its translation: CASYMNTEAFF. Combining the CDR3 with reference TRBV2 and TRBJ1-1 gives the whole variable domain EPEVTQTPSHQVTQMGQEVILRCVPISNHLYFYWYRQILGQKVEFLVSFYNNEISEKSEIFDDQFSVERPDGSNFTLKIRSTKLEDSAMYFCASYMNTEAFFGQGTRLTVV.

This chain uses TRBV5-1 with TRBJ2-5; 10 bases are a match to TRBD2. Trimming at V came to 4 bases and at J to 5 bases, leaving 5 bases not matched to a gene. Germline CDR1 SGHRS, CDR2 YFSETQ. The CDR3 is 14 amino acids. The CDR3 is CASSTTSGVETQYF. The CDR3 DNA sequence: TGCGCCAGCAGCACTACTAGCGGGGTTGAGACCCAGTACTTC.

CDR3 residues: CASSLSPNQPQHF. The CDR3 DNA reads TGTGCCAGCAGCTTGAGCCCCAATCAGCCCCAGCATTTT. The chain employs TRBV11-2 and TRBJ1-5, with D unresolved. Trimming shortened V by 3 bases and J by 3 bases, and 6 bases separated the two germline ends. The germline V gene has CDR1 SGHAT and CDR2 FQNNGV. The length of the CDR3 is 13 residues.

The chain carries TRBV9 and TRBJ2-5; 8 bases map to TRBD2. CDR3 length: 14 residues. Trimming took 4 bases from V and 5 from J; bases not matched to a gene: 7. Per the germline V gene, CDR1 is SGDLS and CDR2 is YYNGEE. The CDR3 coding sequence is TGTGCCAGCAGCCCGAGCGGGGGAGGGGAGACCCAGTACTTC. Encoded protein: CASSPSGGGETQYF.

V and J are TRBV7-6 and TRBJ2-2; TRBD2 matches 8 bases. Germline V lookup: CDR1 SGHVS, CDR2 FNYEAQ. The CDR3 is made up of 15 amino acids. The ends lost 5 bases at V and 5 bases at J; junction bases unmatched: 7. This CDR3 reads CASSPGAGGTGELFF. CDR3 DNA sequence: TGTGCCAGCAGCCCGGGGGCGGGAGGAACCGGGGAGCTGTTTTTT.

The chain employs TRBV6-6 and TRBJ1-1, with unresolved D. Germline V lookup: CDR1 MNHNY, CDR2 SVGAGI (reference sequence). Trimming took 3 bases from V and 4 from J, leaving 3 bases between them. This CDR3 contains 11 residues. CDR3 region: CASSYLTEAFF. The CDR3, as DNA: TGTGCCAGCAGTTATCTCACTGAAGCTTTCTTT.

The V gene is TRBV9, the J gene TRBJ2-2; 9 bases map to TRBD2. The V gene's germline CDR1 is SGDLS and CDR2 YYNGEE. V was pared by 4 bases and J by 4 bases, with 11 bases of the junction left unmatched. The CDR3 extends over 17 amino acids. The CDR3 here is CASSSPLAGEVTGELFF. In DNA form, the CDR3 reads TGTGCCAGCAGCTCCCCGTTAGCGGGAGAGGTCACCGGGGAGCTGTTTTTT.

CDR3 region: CASSHSGANTGELFF. DNA for the CDR3: TGCGCCAGCAGTCATAGCGGAGCAAACACCGGGGAGCTGTTTTTT. The rearrangement joins TRBV23-1 to TRBJ2-2, with a tentative D call TRBD2 (6 bases). TRBV23-1 falls under the ORF class, with uncertain function. This CDR3 spans 15 amino acids. V gave up 3 bases and J gave up 2 bases, with 10 bases separating them.

This rearrangement joins TRBV5-4 to TRBJ2-3; D is ambiguous. The germline V gene encodes CDR1 SGHNT and CDR2 YYREEE (reference sequence). Trimming removed 4 bases at V and 1 base at J, with 16 bases between. CDR3 size: 16 residues. The CDR3 loop is CASSQDSPLGTDTQYF. The DNA for the CDR3 is TGTGCCAGCAGCCAAGATAGTCCGCTAGGCACAGATACGCAGTATTTT.